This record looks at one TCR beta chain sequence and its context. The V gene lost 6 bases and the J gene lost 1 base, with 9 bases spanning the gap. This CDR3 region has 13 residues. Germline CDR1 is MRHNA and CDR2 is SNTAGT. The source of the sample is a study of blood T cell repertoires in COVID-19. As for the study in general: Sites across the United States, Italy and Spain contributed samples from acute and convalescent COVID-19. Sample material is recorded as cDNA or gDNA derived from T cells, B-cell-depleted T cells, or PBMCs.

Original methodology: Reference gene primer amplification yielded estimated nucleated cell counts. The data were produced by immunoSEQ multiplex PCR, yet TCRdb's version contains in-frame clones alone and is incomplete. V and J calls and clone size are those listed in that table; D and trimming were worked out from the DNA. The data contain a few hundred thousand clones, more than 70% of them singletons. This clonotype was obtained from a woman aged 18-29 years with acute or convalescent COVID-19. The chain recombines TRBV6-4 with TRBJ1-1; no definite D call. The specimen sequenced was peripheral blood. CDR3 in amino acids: CASSLDQNTEAFF. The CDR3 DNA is TGTGCCAGCAGCCTAGATCAGAACACTGAAGCTTTCTTT.